This entry lists 10 T cell receptor beta chains sequenced from one sample in a study of cytomegalovirus exposure and HLA in healthy donors. The PCR was carried out with 60 Vbeta primers and 13 Jbeta primers. Sequencing used immunoSEQ multiplex PCR; TCRdb keeps in-frame clones, though not all of them. The sample carries fewer than 150,000 clones, over 65% recorded once. Source material: PBMCs. The source of these receptors is a woman in her thirties in good health and CMV-seropositive.

This clone has a single count. The chain carries TRBV2 and TRBJ1-2; 9 bases line up with TRBD1. Trimming removed 3 bases from V and 7 bases from J; junction bases left unmatched: 3. Germline values: CDR1 SNHLY, CDR2 FYNNEI. The CDR3 loop spans 13 amino acids. CDR3 protein: CASSDTGGRGYTF. DNA of the CDR3: TGTGCCAGCAGTGACACAGGGGGCCGTGGCTACACCTTC.

This clone was detected once. The chain recombines TRBV4-1 with TRBJ1-6; D unclear. The germline V gene encodes CDR1 MGHRA and CDR2 YSYEKL. V was trimmed by 0 bases and J by 10 bases, leaving 19 bases between them. The CDR3 totals 17 residues. The CDR3 region is CASSQDNTRKLYSPLHF. The CDR3 bases are TGCGCCAGCAGCCAAGACAATACGAGGAAACTATACTCACCCCTCCACTTT.

This chain joins TRBV5-1 and TRBJ2-3; 8 bases map to TRBD2. The CDR3 length is 13 residues. Per the germline V gene, CDR1 is SGHRS and CDR2 is YFSETQ. The ends lost 4 bases at V and 4 bases at J; junction bases unmatched: 2. CDR3 protein: CASSTGGSDTQYF. In DNA, the CDR3 is TGCGCCAGCAGCACGGGGGGGTCAGATACGCAGTATTTT.

CDR3 nucleotides: TGCGCCAGCAGCTATGACAGGGTCCTCGCTGAAGCTTTCTTT. The encoded protein is CASSYDRVLAEAFF. The V call is TRBV5-1, the J call TRBJ1-1; TRBD1 agrees at 7 bases. The V and J ends lost 3 bases and 6 bases, in that order; junction bases with no gene match: 8. In germline, CDR1 is SGHRS, CDR2 YFSETQ. This CDR3 comprises 14 residues.

The chain combines TRBV4-2 with TRBJ2-3, with TRBD2 identical over 13 bases. Unmatched junction bases numbered 20, after V lost 3 bases and J lost 5 bases. The length of the CDR3 is 21 residues. CDR1 is LGHNA and CDR2 is YNFKEQ in the germline V gene. In DNA form, the CDR3 reads TGTGCCAGCAGCCAGGGCGGACTAGCGGGAGTTTTCACCCCCAGCGGAGATACGCAGTATTTT. This gives the protein CASSQGGLAGVFTPSGDTQYF.

This chain joins TRBV27 and TRBJ2-3; 7 nucleotides line up with TRBD1. Germline CDR1 is MNHEY and CDR2 is SMNVEV (reference sequence). The V and J ends lost 6 bases and 4 bases, in that order; junction bases with no gene match: 7. The CDR3 length is 14 residues. The CDR3 protein is CASSQTGFADTQYF. The CDR3 DNA follows: TGTGCCAGCAGCCAGACAGGGTTTGCAGATACGCAGTATTTT.

The rearrangement joins TRBV9 to TRBJ2-7, with a weak D call TRBD1 (6 bases). CDR1 and CDR2 (germline): SGDLS, YYNGEE. Trimming left V 3 bases short and J 3 bases short, with 19 bases between. The CDR3 runs to 16 residues. DNA of the CDR3: TGTGCCAGCAGCGCGTCCGGGACAACCCCTCTCTACGAGCAGTACTTC. Its protein product is CASSASGTTPLYEQYF.

The J gene is TRBJ1-1, the V gene TRBV11-3, with D unresolved. The CDR3 covers 15 residues. CDR1 is SGHNT, CDR2 YENEEA, per germline. The V gene lost 5 bases and the J gene lost 0 bases, with 13 bases spanning the gap. The CDR3 protein is CASSHETFMNTEAFF. CDR3 coding DNA: TGTGCCAGCAGCCACGAGACATTCATGAACACTGAAGCTTTCTTT.

A word on this clone: This sample includes further DNA sequences coding for the same CDR3. The V and J genes are TRBV5-4 and TRBJ1-1; no firm D call. The CDR3 has 13 amino acids. The germline CDR1 and CDR2 sequences are SGHNT and YYREEE (reference sequence). Trimming pared 3 bases from V and 11 bases from J, leaving 17 bases between. In DNA, the CDR3 is TGTGCCAGCAGCTCGAAAACAGCTCGAGAGGCTTTCTTT. This translates into CASSSKTAREAFF.

The rearrangement uses TRBV5-1 and TRBJ1-4; no clear D. The CDR3 totals 16 residues. V dropped 0 bases and J dropped 0 bases, with 9 bases sitting between them. From germline, CDR1 is SGHRS and CDR2 YFSETQ. The CDR3 DNA is TGCGCCAGCAGCTTGGGCTGGGCTTCAACTAATGAAAAACTGTTTTTT. It specifies CASSLGWASTNEKLFF.